The clone carrying this T cell receptor (beta chain) has just a few counts. The sample belongs to a study of response to subunit inactivated influenza vaccine. The CDR3 consists of 14 residues. Unmatched junction bases numbered 4, after V lost 6 bases and J lost 2 bases. Germline V lookup: CDR1 MNHNS, CDR2 SASEGT. TCRdb used MiXCR to reprocess the RT-PCR reads, holding one entry per CDR3 protein. Of more than 250,000 distinct CDR3 sequences listed, roughly a fifth are singletons. The specimen comprised PBMCs from blood, sampled 21 months after vaccination. The rearrangement joins TRBV6-1 to TRBJ2-1, with TRBD1 identical over 7 bases. This receptor was taken from a man in his fifties or sixties who received an inactivated influenza vaccine. For the CDR3, the DNA is TGTGCCAGCAGCCCGGGACAGACCTACAATGAGCAGTTCTTC. It is translated as CASSPGQTYNEQFF.